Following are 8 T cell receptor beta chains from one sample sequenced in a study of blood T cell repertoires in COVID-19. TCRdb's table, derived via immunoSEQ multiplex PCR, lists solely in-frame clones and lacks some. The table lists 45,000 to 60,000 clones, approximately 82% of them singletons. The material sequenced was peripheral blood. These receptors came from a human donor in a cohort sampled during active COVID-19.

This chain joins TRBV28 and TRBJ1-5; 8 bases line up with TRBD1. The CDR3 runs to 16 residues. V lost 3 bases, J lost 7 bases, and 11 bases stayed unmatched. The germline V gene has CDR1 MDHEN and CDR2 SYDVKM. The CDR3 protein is CASSFGQGVRSQPQHF. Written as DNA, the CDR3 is TGTGCCAGCAGTTTCGGACAGGGCGTTCGTTCCCAGCCCCAGCATTTT.

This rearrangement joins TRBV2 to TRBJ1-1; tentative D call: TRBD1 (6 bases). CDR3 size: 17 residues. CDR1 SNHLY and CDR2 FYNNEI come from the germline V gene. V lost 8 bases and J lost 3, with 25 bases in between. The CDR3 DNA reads TGTGCCAGCGCTTCCGATCACCACAGGGTCTGGGACACTGAAGCTTTCTTT. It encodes CASASDHHRVWDTEAFF.

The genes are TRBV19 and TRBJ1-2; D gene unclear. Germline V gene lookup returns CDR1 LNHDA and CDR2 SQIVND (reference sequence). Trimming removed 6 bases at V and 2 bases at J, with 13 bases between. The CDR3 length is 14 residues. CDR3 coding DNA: TGTGCCAGTAGGGACGCGGGGAGGAACTATGGCTACACCTTC. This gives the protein CASRDAGRNYGYTF.

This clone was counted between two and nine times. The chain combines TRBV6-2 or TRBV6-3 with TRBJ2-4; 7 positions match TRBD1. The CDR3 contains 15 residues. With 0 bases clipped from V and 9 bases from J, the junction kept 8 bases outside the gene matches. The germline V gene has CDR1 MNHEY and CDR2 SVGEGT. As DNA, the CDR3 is TGTGCCAGCAGTTACTCGGGGCAGGGGGAGACCATTCAGTACTTC. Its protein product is CASSYSGQGETIQYF.

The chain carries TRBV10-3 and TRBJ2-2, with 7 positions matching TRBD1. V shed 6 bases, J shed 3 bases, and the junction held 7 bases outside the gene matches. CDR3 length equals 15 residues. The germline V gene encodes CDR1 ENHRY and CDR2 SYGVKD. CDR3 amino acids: CAIRAGGQDTGELFF. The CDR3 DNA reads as TGTGCCATCAGAGCAGGGGGTCAGGACACCGGGGAGCTGTTTTTT.

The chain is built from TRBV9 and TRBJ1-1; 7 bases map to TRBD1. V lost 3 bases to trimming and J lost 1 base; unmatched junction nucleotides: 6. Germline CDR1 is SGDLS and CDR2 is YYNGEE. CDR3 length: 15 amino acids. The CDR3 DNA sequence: TGTGCCAGCAGCGCAATCGGACAGGCGAACACTGAAGCTTTCTTT. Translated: CASSAIGQANTEAFF. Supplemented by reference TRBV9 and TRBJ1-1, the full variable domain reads DSGVTQTPKHLITATGQRVTLRCSPRSGDLSVYWYQQSLDQGLQFLIQYYNGEERAKGNILERFSAQQFPDLHSELNLSSLELGDSALYFCASSAIGQANTEAFFGQGTRLTVV.

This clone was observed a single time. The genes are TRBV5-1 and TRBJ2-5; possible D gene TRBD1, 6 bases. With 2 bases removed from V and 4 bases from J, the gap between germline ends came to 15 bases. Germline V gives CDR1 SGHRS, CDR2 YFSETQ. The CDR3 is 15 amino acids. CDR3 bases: TGCGCCAGCAGCTTATCGTCACAACAGGGAGAGACCCAGTACTTC. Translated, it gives CASSLSSQQGETQYF.

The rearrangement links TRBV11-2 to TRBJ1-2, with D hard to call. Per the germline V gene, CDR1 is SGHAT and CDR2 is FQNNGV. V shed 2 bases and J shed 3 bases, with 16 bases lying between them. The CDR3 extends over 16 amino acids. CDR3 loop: CASSLQAAVTHYGYTF. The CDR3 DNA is TGTGCCAGCAGCTTACAAGCGGCAGTAACCCACTATGGCTACACCTTC.